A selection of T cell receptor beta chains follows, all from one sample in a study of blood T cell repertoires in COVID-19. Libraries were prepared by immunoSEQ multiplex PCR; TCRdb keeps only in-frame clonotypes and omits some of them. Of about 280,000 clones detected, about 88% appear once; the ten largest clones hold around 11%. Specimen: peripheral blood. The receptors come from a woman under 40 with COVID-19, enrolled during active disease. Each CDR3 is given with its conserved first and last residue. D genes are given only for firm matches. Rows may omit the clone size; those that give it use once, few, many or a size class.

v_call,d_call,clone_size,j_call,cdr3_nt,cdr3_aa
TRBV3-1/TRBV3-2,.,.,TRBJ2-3,TGTGCCAGCAGCCAAGAGGGGCGGCATGGAGATACGCAGTATTTT,CASSQEGRHGDTQYF
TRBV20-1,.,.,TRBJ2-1,TGCAGGGCCCGGAGGGACAATGAGCAGTTCTTC,CRARRDNEQFF
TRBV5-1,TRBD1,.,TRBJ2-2,TGCGCCAGCAGCCAAACGACAGGGCCAGTCGCCGGGGAGCTGTTTTTT,CASSQTTGPVAGELFF
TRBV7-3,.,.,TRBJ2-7,TGTGCCAGCAGCGTAAACAGGGGGAGGGGACCCGAGCAGTACTTC,CASSVNRGRGPEQYF
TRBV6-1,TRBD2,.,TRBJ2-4,TGTGCCAGCAGTCACGCCGGGAGGGCCAAAAACATTCAGTACTTC,CASSHAGRAKNIQYF
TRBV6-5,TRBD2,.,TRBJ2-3,TGTGCCAGCAGGGAGGGACTAGCGGTCGAAGATACGCAGTATTTT,CASREGLAVEDTQYF
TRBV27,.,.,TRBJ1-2,TGTGCCAGCAGTTTAGAAAGGGGCTATGGCTACACCTTC,CASSLERGYGYTF
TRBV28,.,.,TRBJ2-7,TGTGCCAGCGGAAACCGGGACAAGCGCCCCTACGAGCAGTACTTC,CASGNRDKRPYEQYF
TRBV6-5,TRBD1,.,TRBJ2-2,TGTGCCAGCAGTTGGGGGGACAGGGGGCTCGGCGGGGAGCTGTTTTTT,CASSWGDRGLGGELFF
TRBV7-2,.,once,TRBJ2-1,TGTGCCAGCAGCTCGGGACTCTACAATGAGCAGTTCTTC,CASSSGLYNEQFF
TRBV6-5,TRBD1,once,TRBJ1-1,TGTGCCAGCAGTTACGTCGTGACAGGGGGCCCCACTGAAGCTTTCTTT,CASSYVVTGGPTEAFF
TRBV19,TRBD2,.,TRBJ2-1,TGTGCCAGTAGTCCAGCGGGAGTTAACAATGAGCAGTTCTTC,CASSPAGVNNEQFF
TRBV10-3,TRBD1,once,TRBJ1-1,TGTGCCATCAGCGATATTCTGGCAGGGGGCGACGAAGCTTTCTTT,CAISDILAGGDEAFF
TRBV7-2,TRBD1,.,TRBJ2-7,TGTGCCAGCAGTAAAAACGGACAGGGGGGGTACGAGCAGTACTTC,CASSKNGQGGYEQYF
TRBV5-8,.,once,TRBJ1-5,TGTGCCAGCAGCTTGGTTTACGGAGACCAGCCCCAGCATTTT,CASSLVYGDQPQHF
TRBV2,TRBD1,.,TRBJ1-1,TGTGCCAGCAGTGAAGCGCAGGGGGCTCTGGGCACTGAAGCTTTCTTT,CASSEAQGALGTEAFF
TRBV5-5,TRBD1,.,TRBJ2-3,TGTGCCAGCAGCTTGATCGGGACAGGAGGGACAGATACGCAGTATTTT,CASSLIGTGGTDTQYF
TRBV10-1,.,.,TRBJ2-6,TGCGCCAGCAGTGATTCGCGCTCTGGGGCCAACGTCCTGACTTTC,CASSDSRSGANVLTF
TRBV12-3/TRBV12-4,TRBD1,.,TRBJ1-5,TGTGCCAGCCGGACAGGGGTAGGCCAGCCCCAGCATTTT,CASRTGVGQPQHF
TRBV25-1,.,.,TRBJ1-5,TGTGCCAGCAGTGAATCAGGGTTAGACAATCAGCCCCAGCATTTT,CASSESGLDNQPQHF
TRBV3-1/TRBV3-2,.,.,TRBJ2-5,TGTGCCAGCAGCCTAGCGCCGGGAACCGGGAAGACCCAGTACTTC,CASSLAPGTGKTQYF
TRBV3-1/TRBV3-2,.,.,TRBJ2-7,TGTGCCAGCAGCCAGGTCTACGGGAATGAGCAGTACTTC,CASSQVYGNEQYF
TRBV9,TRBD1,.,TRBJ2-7,TGTGCCAGCAGCGTTGGACAGGCCTGGAGCTACGAGCAGTACTTC,CASSVGQAWSYEQYF
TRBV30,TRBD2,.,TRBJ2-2,TGTGCCTGGACTCCGCGGGAGAATGTTTACACCGGGGAGCTGTTTTTT,CAWTPRENVYTGELFF
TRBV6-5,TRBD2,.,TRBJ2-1,TGTGCCAGCAGCCTTAGCGGGCTAATCTACAATGAGCAGTTCTTC,CASSLSGLIYNEQFF
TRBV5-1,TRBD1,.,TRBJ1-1,TGCGCCAGCAGCCTGAGGACAGGGGCGAACACTGAAGCTTTCTTT,CASSLRTGANTEAFF
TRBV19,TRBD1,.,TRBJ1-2,TGTGCCAGTAGTCAGACAGGGGGAGGCTACACCTTC,CASSQTGGGYTF
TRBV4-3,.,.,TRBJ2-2,TGCGCCAGCAGCCAAGATAGGGGCACCGGGGAGCTGTTTTTT,CASSQDRGTGELFF
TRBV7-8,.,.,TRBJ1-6,TGTGCCAGCTCCTTAAGCGCAGCGTGGTCTTCACCCCTCCACTTT,CASSLSAAWSSPLHF
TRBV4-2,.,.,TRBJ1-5,TGTGCCAGCAGCCAAGATAGGGAGGAGGAGAATCAGCCCCAGCATTTT,CASSQDREEENQPQHF
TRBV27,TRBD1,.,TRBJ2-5,TGTGCCAGCAGTACCCGGACAGGTAACCAAGAGACCCAGTACTTC,CASSTRTGNQETQYF
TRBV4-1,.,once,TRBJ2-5,TGCGCCAGCAGCCCGTCTCGGGGGACAGTGGACCAAGAGACCCAGTACTTC,CASSPSRGTVDQETQYF
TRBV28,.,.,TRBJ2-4,TGTGCCAGCAGCCCGAGGTTAAACATTCAGTACTTC,CASSPRLNIQYF
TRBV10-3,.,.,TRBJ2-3,TGTGCCATTACAGGGTGGGGCACAGATACGCAGTATTTT,CAITGWGTDTQYF
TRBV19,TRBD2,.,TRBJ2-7,TGTGCCAGTAGTTCGCAGCGGGGATCCTACGAGCAGTACTTC,CASSSQRGSYEQYF
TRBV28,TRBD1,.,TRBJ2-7,TGTGCCAGCAGTTTAAGTGCGGGACAGGGGAGGCAGTACTTC,CASSLSAGQGRQYF
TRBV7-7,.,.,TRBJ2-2,TGTGCTAGCAGCCCTGACCGGTTGGAGACCGGGGAGCTGTTTTTT,CASSPDRLETGELFF